This T cell receptor (beta chain) was captured by sequencing in a study of shared clonotypes between healthy human individuals. On this clone: Its specificity is unknown.

Germline V CDR1 and CDR2: MDHEN, SYDVKM. CDR3 length: 14 residues. Trimming removed 6 bases at V and 5 bases at J, with 17 bases between. From CD4+ cells came CD45RA+ naive and CD45RA-negative memory subsets. Per the study methods: For the immunoSEQ data, sequences were junction-only without quality scores, so filtering differed. TCRdb's table, derived via immunoSEQ multiplex PCR, lists solely in-frame clones and lacks some. V, J and clone size reflect that table, while D and trimming were determined from the DNA. The table records millions of clones, 85% to 95% of them present only once. Study results and caveats: Among non-shared clonotypes, generation probabilities were lower than among those shared by all four donors.

The chain uses TRBV28 and TRBJ2-7, with D possibly being TRBD1 (6 bases). The receptor comes from a man between 18 and 29 years old in good health. Some clones in this sample may be carry-over from other donors' samples. Sequencing was carried out using naive CD4+ T cells from PBMCs. As to subset: CD45RA+ positively selected. The CDR3 region has the DNA TGTGCCAGCAGAGAACAGGGTAGGCCAGACGAGCAGTACTTC. Translated: CASREQGRPDEQYF.